The T cell receptor (beta chain) described here comes from a study of OX40 agonist ivuxolimab in advanced cancers. Study in general: Three dose-escalation patients had partial responses: one with hepatocellular carcinoma and two with cutaneous melanoma. Study-wide points: CD8+ T cells were the subset that, on average, had more expanded clones than CD4+. Antigens targeted by the expanded peripheral T cells were not determined. Clonal expansion from baseline to week 6 occurred in both CD4+ and CD8+ T cells.

V was cut by 3 bases and J by 6 bases, with 4 bases left in between. The CDR3 consists of 11 residues. Germline V lookup: CDR1 SGHRS, CDR2 YFSETQ. Sequencing was performed with immunoSEQ multiplex PCR; in TCRdb, only in-frame clones are kept and a portion is missing. The profile shows 70,000 to 95,000 clones, around 80% of them singletons. For this clone: What it binds is unknown.

The sequencing here drew on CD4+ or CD8+ T cells sorted from blood, taken in a trial of the OX40 agonist ivuxolimab. The TCR originated in an adult with an advanced solid tumor such as melanoma, head and neck, liver or kidney cancer. This chain joins TRBV5-1 and TRBJ2-4, with D hard to call. The CDR3: CASSWGNIQYF. Written as DNA, the CDR3 is TGCGCCAGCAGCTGGGGAAACATTCAGTACTTC.